The entry that follows covers one TCR beta chain sequence. The CDR3 consists of 15 residues. Germline lookup yields CDR1 LNHDA and CDR2 SQIVND (reference sequence). The trim removed 4 bases at V and 6 bases at J, leaving 6 bases unmatched. How the authors handled the data: The authors estimated nucleated cell counts from reference gene primer amplification. TCRdb's copy holds only in-frame clones and misses some; the assay was immunoSEQ multiplex PCR. That table furnishes V, J and clone size, whereas the DNA furnished D and trimming. The repertoire has about 92,000 clones, 72% of them found once; the top ten carry roughly 24%. This specimen comes from a study of blood T cell repertoires in COVID-19. Study summary: COVID-19 samples, acute and convalescent, were from the United States, Italy and Spain. In each case, the material was cDNA or gDNA derived from T cells, B-cell-depleted T cells, or PBMCs.

This receptor was obtained from a woman aged 55-69 years in a cohort sampled during active or convalescent COVID-19. Input material: peripheral blood. J is TRBJ1-5 and V is TRBV19; 10 positions agree with TRBD1. The chain's CDR3 is CASSTLTGGGQPQHF. The CDR3 DNA reads TGTGCCAGTAGTACCCTGACAGGGGGCGGTCAGCCCCAGCATTTT.